The 18 T cell receptor beta chains given below trace back to one sample, sequenced in a study of T cells in localized non-small cell lung cancer. Profiling relied on immunoSEQ multiplex PCR, and the TCRdb table lists in-frame clones only, not all of them. The table has roughly 28,000 clones, 87% seen once. Sample: peripheral blood, taken before any cancer treatment. The receptor set was obtained from a male donor aged 60 or over with stage I lung adenocarcinoma.

This chain links TRBV28 with TRBJ1-5; D possibly corresponds to TRBD1 (6 bases). The CDR3 is 16 residues long. From germline, CDR1 is MDHEN and CDR2 SYDVKM. With 2 bases removed from V and 5 bases from J, the gap between germline ends came to 16 bases. The CDR3 DNA reads as TGTGCCAGCAGTTTAGGGGGAGTGCGGACAGATCAGCCCCAGCATTTT. Its translation is CASSLGGVRTDQPQHF.

This chain links TRBV2 with TRBJ2-3; no firm D call. The germline gives CDR1 SNHLY, CDR2 FYNNEI. The CDR3 is made up of 13 amino acids. Trimming stripped 7 bases from V and 3 bases from J, with 11 bases between. CDR3 sequence (DNA): TGTGCCAGCAAGGTTCCTGTGACAGATACGCAGTATTTT. It codes for CASKVPVTDTQYF.

The chain couples TRBV14 to TRBJ1-1; D possibly corresponds to TRBD1 (5 bases). V lost 4 bases and J 0 bases, leaving 6 bases between the germline ends. The CDR3 runs 13 residues. Germline CDR1 SGHDN, CDR2 FVKESK. The CDR3 coding sequence is TGTGCCAGCAGCCGGGGGATGAACACTGAAGCTTTCTTT. Protein product: CASSRGMNTEAFF.

The V and J genes are TRBV27 and TRBJ1-3; possible D gene TRBD1, 6 bases. The germline V gene has CDR1 MNHEY and CDR2 SMNVEV (reference sequence). The ends were cut back, 5 bases at V and 4 bases at J, with 12 bases in the middle. The CDR3 is 14 residues long. The CDR3 region is CASSMQGSGNTIYF. The CDR3 DNA sequence: TGTGCCAGCAGTATGCAGGGGTCCGGAAACACCATATATTTT.

This rearrangement joins TRBV27 to TRBJ1-5; D ambiguous. Germline V lookup: CDR1 MNHEY, CDR2 SMNVEV (reference sequence). CDR3 size: 14 residues. With 6 bases removed from V and 7 bases from J, the gap between germline ends came to 16 bases. The CDR3 region has the DNA TGTGCCAGCAGCCTAGGATCTACAGACCAGCCCCAGCATTTT. This codes for CASSLGSTDQPQHF.

The chain is built from TRBV10-3 and TRBJ2-1; D is ambiguous. Per the germline V gene, CDR1 is ENHRY and CDR2 is SYGVKD. This CDR3 comprises 13 residues. Trimming shortened V by 5 bases and J by 6 bases, and 11 bases separated the two germline ends. CDR3 sequence: CAISLRDPNEQFF. The CDR3 DNA follows: TGTGCCATCAGTCTTAGGGATCCCAATGAGCAGTTCTTC.

V and J are TRBV12-5 and TRBJ2-3; 7 bases line up with TRBD2. V lost 7 bases, J lost 1 base, and 20 bases stayed unmatched. Germline V gene lookup returns CDR1 LGHNT and CDR2 FRNRAP. This CDR3 comprises 19 residues. The DNA of the CDR3 is TGTGCTAGTGTCCGCCCACCCGTTAGAGCGGGGCCACGCACAGATACGCAGTATTTT. It specifies CASVRPPVRAGPRTDTQYF. Variable domain in full (rest from reference TRBV12-5 and TRBJ2-3): DARVTQTPRHKVTEMGQEVTMRCQPILGHNTVFWYRQTMMQGLELLAYFRNRAPLDDSGMPKDRFSAEMPDATLATLKIQPSEPRDSAVYFCASVRPPVRAGPRTDTQYFGPGTRLTVL.

The CDR3 DNA is TGTGCCAGCAGATCGACAGGGAGCTCCTACGAGCAGTACTTC. This sequence encodes CASRSTGSSYEQYF. The V call is TRBV28, the J call TRBJ2-7; TRBD1 matches 7 bases. CDR3 length: 14 amino acids. V trimming: 6 bases; J trimming: 0 bases; junction bases outside the gene matches: 5. CDR1 and CDR2 (germline): MDHEN, SYDVKM.

The CDR3 DNA reads TGTGCCAGCTCCCGCGAGTGGGGCTCCAATCAGCCCCAGCATTTT. Its translation: CASSREWGSNQPQHF. This chain links TRBV18 with TRBJ1-5, with TRBD1 as a possible D gene (5 bases). CDR3 size: 15 residues. The V gene lost 6 bases and the J gene lost 3 bases, with 15 bases spanning the gap. Germline CDR1 reads KGHSH; CDR2 reads LQKENI.

This chain links TRBV5-1 with TRBJ2-5; 9 bases are shared with TRBD2. Germline values: CDR1 SGHRS, CDR2 YFSETQ. There are 16 residues in the CDR3. Unmatched junction bases numbered 12, after V lost 4 bases and J lost 5 bases. The CDR3 coding sequence is TGCGCCAGCAGCGCCCTGGGGAGCGGGGGGATGGAGACCCAGTACTTC. Its translation is CASSALGSGGMETQYF. The whole variable domain, remainder taken from reference TRBV5-1 and TRBJ2-5, is KAGVTQTPRYLIKTRGQQVTLSCSPISGHRSVSWYQQTPGQGLQFLFEYFSETQRNKGNFPGRFSGRQFSNSRSEMNVSTLELGDSALYLCASSALGSGGMETQYFGPGTRLLVL.

The V call is TRBV2, the J call TRBJ2-7, with TRBD2 matching over 8 bases. The V gene's germline CDR1 is SNHLY and CDR2 FYNNEI. The CDR3 covers 14 residues. V shed 2 bases, J shed 7 bases, and the junction held 7 bases outside the gene matches. CDR3: CASSEKRGPEEQYF. CDR3 DNA: TGTGCCAGCAGTGAAAAGCGGGGGCCGGAGGAGCAGTACTTC.

This chain uses TRBV7-2 with TRBJ2-6; D gene uncertain. V lost 2 bases and J lost 0, with 11 bases in between. The germline V gene encodes CDR1 SGHTA and CDR2 FQGNSA. The CDR3 extends over 17 amino acids. CDR3 nucleotides: TGTGCCAGCAGCTTACCAGTGGGGAACTCTGGGGCCAACGTCCTGACTTTC. It yields the protein CASSLPVGNSGANVLTF.

The V call is TRBV6-5, the J call TRBJ1-1; 7 nucleotides align to TRBD1. The CDR3 has 15 amino acids. J was trimmed by 4 bases and V by 0 bases; bases with no gene match: 5. CDR1 is MNHEY and CDR2 is SVGAGI in the germline V gene. CDR3 bases: TGTGCCAGCAGTTACTCGGGTTCAGGGGGCACTGAAGCTTTCTTT. Amino acid sequence: CASSYSGSGGTEAFF.

In this sample, this clone turned up a few times. The sample holds other DNA sequences that translate to the same CDR3. The V gene is TRBV18, the J gene TRBJ1-2; unclear D gene. This CDR3 spans 15 amino acids. The V gene's germline CDR1 is KGHSH and CDR2 LQKENI. The V gene lost 0 bases and the J gene lost 4 bases, with 12 bases spanning the gap. The CDR3 region has the DNA TGTGCCAGCTCACCACCGTCGACACGTACCTATGGCTACACCTTC. Translation: CASSPPSTRTYGYTF.

In this sample, this clone turned up a few times. The chain has TRBV5-1 and TRBJ2-1; 7 nucleotides align to TRBD2. The CDR3 loop spans 16 amino acids. Trimming took 0 bases from V and 6 from J; bases not matched to a gene: 9. From germline, CDR1 is SGHRS and CDR2 YFSETQ. CDR3 nucleotides: TGCGCCAGCAGCTTGGCCGGGGGGTGGTCGATCAATGAGCAGTTCTTC. It is translated as CASSLAGGWSINEQFF.

V is TRBV7-2 and J is TRBJ2-5; 7 bases match TRBD2. This CDR3 comprises 17 residues. V gave up 0 bases and J gave up 1 base; unmatched junction bases: 8. Germline lookup yields CDR1 SGHTA and CDR2 FQGNSA. Here the CDR3 DNA reads TGTGCCAGCAGCTTAGCCCCACTAGCGAATAGCCAAGAGACCCAGTACTTC. Translated, it gives CASSLAPLANSQETQYF.

The rearrangement links TRBV30 to TRBJ1-3; weak D call: TRBD1 (5 bases). CDR1 is GTSNPN, CDR2 SVGIG, per germline (reference sequence). V was cut by 3 bases and J by 5 bases, with 14 bases left in between. The CDR3 runs 14 residues. The CDR3 coding sequence is TGTGCCTGGAGCGCCAAGGCAGGGAGAAACACCATATATTTT. The encoded protein is CAWSAKAGRNTIYF.

The chain joins TRBV2 to TRBJ1-3, with D unresolved. V lost 4 bases, J lost 4 bases, and 8 bases lay in between. This CDR3 is built from 13 residues. Looked up from germline, CDR1 is SNHLY and CDR2 is FYNNEI. CDR3 nucleotide sequence: TGTGCCAGCAGTGTTGACGGGGGAAACACCATATATTTT. Encoded protein: CASSVDGGNTIYF.